Each of the 23 T cell receptor beta chains below was sequenced from the same sample in a study of human T cells and chemical hapten exposure. TCRdb recomputed calls from the RACE reads with MiXCR, one row per CDR3 protein. The sample yields about 52,000 distinct CDR3 sequences, 8% to 10% seen once. The time point denotes: patch test 3, about 24 weeks after DPC sensitization. Treatment noted: therapeutic diphenylcyclopropenone sensitization with weekly scalp DPC. The source was whole blood, collected in connection with sensitization to the hapten diphenylcyclopropenone (DPC). Every receptor here comes from a woman in her forties with alopecia areata. Some clones in this sample may be carry-over from other donors' samples.

J is TRBJ1-4 and V is TRBV10-3, with no clear D. Germline V gene data show CDR1 as ENHRY and CDR2 as SYGVKD. Deletions cut 3 bases from V and 5 bases from J, with 13 bases between. The CDR3 is 15 amino acids. The CDR3 DNA reads TGTGCCATCAGTGATGCGCATCGGAGCAATGAAAAACTGTTTTTT. This sequence encodes CAISDAHRSNEKLFF.

This clonotype was counted ten times or more. The chain is built from TRBV29-1 and TRBJ1-2, with 9 bases matching TRBD1. The germline V gene encodes CDR1 SQVTM and CDR2 ANQGSEA. V lost 5 bases and J lost 8; bases outside the gene matches: 3. The CDR3 runs 11 residues. CDR3 nucleotides: TGCAGCGTTACAGGGGGCGTGGGCTACACCTTC. Translation gives CSVTGGVGYTF.

The chain employs TRBV7-2 and TRBJ2-1; perhaps D is TRBD1 or TRBD2 (6 bases each). CDR3 size: 13 residues. Trimming stripped 4 bases from V and 9 bases from J, with 13 bases between. Germline lookup yields CDR1 SGHTA and CDR2 FQGNSA. As DNA, the CDR3 is TGTGCCAGCAGCTACTACACGGGGGCTGAGCAGTTCTTC. Its translation is CASSYYTGAEQFF.

This chain connects TRBV5-4 to TRBJ2-3; 12 bases agree with TRBD2. The V segment lost 0 bases and the J segment 7 bases; nucleotides outside the gene matches: 6. The CDR3 sequence is 16 residues long. Germline CDR1 and CDR2: SGHNT and YYREEE (reference sequence). CDR3 DNA sequence: TGTGCCAGCAGCTTGGGGCTAGCGGGGGGGCCGAATACGCAGTATTTT. Translation: CASSLGLAGGPNTQYF.

This clonotype occurred many times. V is TRBV18 and J is TRBJ2-2; 8 bases are shared with TRBD1. The CDR3 has 16 amino acids. CDR1 is KGHSH, CDR2 LQKENI, per germline. The junction had 1 base not matched to a gene; V was cut back by 0 bases and J by 1 base. The CDR3 sequence: CASSPPGQVNTGELFF. CDR3 DNA sequence: TGTGCCAGCTCACCACCGGGACAGGTGAACACCGGGGAGCTGTTTTTT.

Many counts were recorded for this clonotype. The chain has TRBV9 and TRBJ2-7, with 9 positions matching TRBD1. CDR3 length: 15 residues. Germline assignment: CDR1 SGDLS and CDR2 YYNGEE. V lost 3 bases to trimming and J lost 2 bases; unmatched junction nucleotides: 6. Here the CDR3 reads CASSAGGQGTYEQYF. The CDR3 DNA is TGTGCCAGCAGCGCTGGAGGACAGGGGACCTACGAGCAGTACTTC.

The V call is TRBV28, the J call TRBJ1-1, with D possibly matching TRBD1 (6 bases). V dropped 5 bases and J dropped 2 bases, with 15 bases sitting between them. CDR1 and CDR2 from the germline V gene are MDHEN and SYDVKM. The CDR3 extends over 15 amino acids. The CDR3 reads CASSAPGGANTEAFF. In DNA form, the CDR3 reads TGTGCCAGCAGTGCCCCGGGGGGGGCTAACACTGAAGCTTTCTTT.

The V call is TRBV18, the J call TRBJ1-4; TRBD1 agrees at 7 bases. V was clipped by 5 bases and J by 3 bases; unmatched bases: 3. CDR1 and CDR2 (germline): KGHSH, LQKENI. CDR3 length equals 14 residues. As DNA, the CDR3 is TGTGCCAGCTCAGCTACAGGGGCTAATGAAAAACTGTTTTTT. It translates to CASSATGANEKLFF.

This clonotype has ten or more counts. This chain links TRBV5-1 with TRBJ1-6; 7 bases match TRBD1. The V and J ends lost 7 bases and 0 bases, in that order; junction bases with no gene match: 16. This CDR3 comprises 19 residues. In germline, CDR1 is SGHRS, CDR2 YFSETQ. The CDR3 DNA is TGCGCCAGCTCAGCCCGCCGGACAGGCGGTTTCTCCTATAATTCACCCCTCCACTTT. Its translation: CASSARRTGGFSYNSPLHF.

This clonotype was recorded at least ten times. The chain employs TRBV19 and TRBJ1-5; a weak D match, TRBD1 (6 bases). Trimming removed 7 bases from V and 6 bases from J, with 13 bases in between. The CDR3 runs 13 residues. The germline gives CDR1 LNHDA, CDR2 SQIVND (reference sequence). CDR3 DNA sequence: TGTGCCAGTAACCAGGGGTCAACTCAGCCCCAGCATTTT. The encoded protein is CASNQGSTQPQHF.

The rearrangement joins TRBV7-6 to TRBJ2-7; D may match TRBD1 or TRBD2 (5 bases each). The CDR3 runs 14 residues. V was shortened by 2 bases and J by 2 bases, with 10 bases between the two germline ends. The V gene's germline CDR1 is SGHVS and CDR2 FNYEAQ. The CDR3 protein is CASSLIGTPYEQYF. DNA of the CDR3: TGTGCCAGCAGCTTAATCGGGACCCCCTACGAGCAGTACTTC.

The chain has TRBV28 and TRBJ1-1; D unresolved. The CDR3 is made up of 13 amino acids. Trimming removed 7 bases from V and 5 bases from J, with 14 bases in between. Germline-derived CDR1 and CDR2 are MDHEN and SYDVKM. The CDR3 here is CASTPGFRTEAFF. CDR3 bases: TGTGCCAGCACCCCGGGGTTCCGGACTGAAGCTTTCTTT.

The table lists this clonotype with a few counts. J is TRBJ1-5 and V is TRBV5-1, with 7 bases identical to TRBD1. The CDR3 sequence is 15 residues long. J lost 5 bases, V lost 4 bases, and 9 bases had no gene match. CDR1 is SGHRS and CDR2 is YFSETQ in the germline V gene. This CDR3 reads CASSPKTGRDQPQHF. The DNA of the CDR3 is TGCGCCAGCAGCCCGAAGACAGGGAGGGATCAGCCCCAGCATTTT.

This clonotype was observed a few times. The rearrangement joins TRBV6-2 or TRBV6-3 to TRBJ2-7, with D maybe TRBD2 (5 bases). Germline CDR1 reads MNHEY; CDR2 reads SVGEGT. The V and J ends lost 6 bases and 3 bases respectively, with 15 bases between them. The CDR3 contains 14 residues. CDR3: CASSIVGMNYEQYF. CDR3 DNA: TGTGCCAGCAGCATCGTCGGGATGAACTACGAGCAGTACTTC.

This clonotype was counted at least ten times. V gene TRBV6-4 combines with J gene TRBJ2-1; TRBD2 agrees at 7 bases. V shed 2 bases and J 2 bases; nucleotides not matched to a gene: 0. Germline V gives CDR1 MRHNA, CDR2 SNTAGT. The CDR3 runs to 14 residues. CDR3 loop: CASSDGGAYNEQFF. In nucleotides, the CDR3 is TGTGCCAGCAGTGACGGGGGGGCCTACAATGAGCAGTTCTTC.

This clonotype has ten or more counts. This chain uses TRBV5-5 with TRBJ1-4, with D possibly matching TRBD1 (6 bases). The CDR3 is made up of 17 amino acids. Looked up from germline, CDR1 is SGHKS and CDR2 is YYEKEE (reference sequence). V was shortened by 0 bases and J by 5 bases, with 17 bases between the two germline ends. This CDR3 reads CASSLAFRGGENEKLFF. In nucleotides, the CDR3 is TGTGCCAGCAGCTTGGCCTTCCGCGGGGGCGAAAATGAAAAACTGTTTTTT.

This clonotype was counted only a few times. The chain carries TRBV28 and TRBJ2-7; a weak D match, TRBD2 (5 bases). The V and J ends lost 3 bases and 4 bases respectively, with 13 bases between them. This CDR3 contains 14 residues. Germline CDR1 MDHEN, CDR2 SYDVKM. CDR3 coding DNA: TGTGCCAGCAGTTTCTCTAGCCCCGCGTACGAGCAGTACTTC. As protein: CASSFSSPAYEQYF. The full variable domain, with the rest looked up from reference TRBV28 and TRBJ2-7, is DVKVTQSSRYLVKRTGEKVFLECVQDMDHENMFWYRQDPGLGLRLIYFSYDVKMKEKGDIPEGYSVSREKKERFSLILESASTNQTSMYLCASSFSSPAYEQYFGPGTRLTVT.

This clonotype was counted at least ten times. The chain uses TRBV9 and TRBJ2-1; the D gene is possibly TRBD2 (6 bases). The germline gives CDR1 SGDLS, CDR2 YYNGEE. The CDR3 covers 14 residues. Deletions cut 4 bases from V and 6 bases from J, with 14 bases between. CDR3 nucleotides: TGTGCCAGCAGCCCACGGACTACGCTCAATGAGCAGTTCTTC. This encodes CASSPRTTLNEQFF.

This clonotype was found many times. J is TRBJ2-5 and V is TRBV20-1, with 8 bases matching TRBD2. Looked up from germline, CDR1 is DFQATT and CDR2 is SNEGSKA (reference sequence). The CDR3 has 16 amino acids. J gave up 0 bases and V 0 bases, and 6 bases lay outside the gene matches. In nucleotides, the CDR3 is TGCAGTGCTAGAGATTTGCGTAGCGGGGACCAAGAGACCCAGTACTTC. Translated, it gives CSARDLRSGDQETQYF.

In this sample, this clonotype turned up a few times. The V and J genes are TRBV7-8 and TRBJ2-1, with 13 positions matching TRBD2. V dropped 5 bases and J dropped 0; count of bases not matched to a gene: 4. In germline, CDR1 is SGHVS, CDR2 FQNEAQ. This CDR3 spans 17 amino acids. CDR3 protein: CASSRTSGGRSYNEQFF. As DNA, the CDR3 is TGTGCCAGCAGCCGGACTAGCGGGGGACGCTCCTACAATGAGCAGTTCTTC. The whole variable domain, remainder taken from reference TRBV7-8 and TRBJ2-1, is GAGVSQSPRYKVAKRGQDVALRCDPISGHVSLFWYQQALGQGPEFLTYFQNEAQLDKSGLPSDRFFAERPEGSVSTLKIQRTQQEDSAVYLCASSRTSGGRSYNEQFFGPGTRLTVL.

The J gene is TRBJ1-1, the V gene TRBV5-5; possible D gene TRBD1, 5 bases. CDR3 length: 14 residues. From germline, CDR1 is SGHKS and CDR2 YYEKEE (reference sequence). Trimming shortened V by 1 base and J by 1 base, and 8 bases separated the two germline ends. The CDR3 sequence is CASSLRTPNTEAFF. As DNA, the CDR3 is TGTGCCAGCAGCTTGCGGACACCGAACACTGAAGCTTTCTTT.

This clonotype was counted only a few times. The V gene is TRBV30, the J gene TRBJ2-2, with 7 bases aligning to TRBD1. Germline CDR1 reads GTSNPN; CDR2 reads SVGIG (reference sequence). V was clipped by 3 bases and J by 0 bases; unmatched bases: 4. CDR3 length: 15 residues. CDR3 sequence: CAWRPTGSNTGELFF. The DNA of the CDR3 is TGTGCCTGGAGACCGACAGGGTCGAACACCGGGGAGCTGTTTTTT. The whole variable domain, filled in from reference TRBV30 and TRBJ2-2, reads SQTIHQWPATLVQPVGSPLSLECTVEGTSNPNLYWYRQAAGRGLQLLFYSVGIGQISSEVPQNLSASRPQDRQFILSSKKLLLSDSGFYLCAWRPTGSNTGELFFGEGSRLTVL.

This sequence joins TRBV6-2 or TRBV6-3 and TRBJ1-2; D might be TRBD1 (6 bases). The germline V and J ends were trimmed by 0 bases and 6 bases, with 11 bases remaining between them. The CDR3 has 14 residues. The germline V gene encodes CDR1 MNHEY and CDR2 SVGEGT. CDR3 nucleotide sequence: TGTGCCAGCAGTTACTCGATGGAGGGGGATGGCTACACCTTC. Translation: CASSYSMEGDGYTF.